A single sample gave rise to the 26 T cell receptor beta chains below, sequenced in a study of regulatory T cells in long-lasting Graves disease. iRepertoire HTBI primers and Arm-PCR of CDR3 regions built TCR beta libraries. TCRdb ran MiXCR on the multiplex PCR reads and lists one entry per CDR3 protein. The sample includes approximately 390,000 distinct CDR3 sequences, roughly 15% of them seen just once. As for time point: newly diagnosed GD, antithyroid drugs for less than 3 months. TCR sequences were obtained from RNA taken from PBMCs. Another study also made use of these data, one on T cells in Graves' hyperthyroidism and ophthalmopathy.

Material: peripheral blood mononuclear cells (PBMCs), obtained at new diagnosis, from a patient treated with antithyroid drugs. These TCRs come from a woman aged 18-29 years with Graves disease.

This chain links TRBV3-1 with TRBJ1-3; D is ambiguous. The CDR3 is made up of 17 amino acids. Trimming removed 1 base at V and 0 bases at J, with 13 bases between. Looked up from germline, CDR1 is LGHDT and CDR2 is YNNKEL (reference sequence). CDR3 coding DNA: TGTGCCAGCAGCCAAGTCCCGGCAAGGAGCTCTGGAAACACCATATATTTT. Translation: CASSQVPARSSGNTIYF. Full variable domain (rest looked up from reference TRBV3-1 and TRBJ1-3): DTAVSQTPKYLVTQMGNDKSIKCEQNLGHDTMYWYKQDSKKFLKIMFSYNNKELIINETVPNRFSPKSPDKAHLNLHINSLELGDSAVYFCASSQVPARSSGNTIYFGEGSWLTVV.

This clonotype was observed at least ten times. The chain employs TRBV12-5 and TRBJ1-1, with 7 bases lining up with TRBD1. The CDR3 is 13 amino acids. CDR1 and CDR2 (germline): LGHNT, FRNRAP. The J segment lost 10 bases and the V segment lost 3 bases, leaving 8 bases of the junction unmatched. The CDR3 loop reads CASGLGDRGAAFF. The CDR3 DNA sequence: TGTGCTAGTGGTTTAGGGGACAGAGGGGCAGCTTTCTTT.

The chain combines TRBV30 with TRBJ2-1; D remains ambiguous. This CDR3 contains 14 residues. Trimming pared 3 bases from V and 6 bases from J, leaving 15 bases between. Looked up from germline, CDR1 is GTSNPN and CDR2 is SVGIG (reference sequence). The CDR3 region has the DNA TGTGCCTGGAGCCCCGGGCAGCCCCTCAATGAGCAGTTCTTC. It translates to CAWSPGQPLNEQFF.

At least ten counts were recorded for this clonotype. CDR3 residues: CASSGGTSGEQQFF. In nucleotides, the CDR3 is TGCGCCAGCAGCGGGGGGACTAGCGGGGAACAGCAGTTCTTC. The chain links TRBV5-1 to TRBJ2-1; TRBD2 matches 13 bases. V shed 4 bases, J shed 11 bases, and the junction held 6 bases outside the gene matches. The CDR3 contains 14 residues. CDR1 is SGHRS, CDR2 YFSETQ, per germline.

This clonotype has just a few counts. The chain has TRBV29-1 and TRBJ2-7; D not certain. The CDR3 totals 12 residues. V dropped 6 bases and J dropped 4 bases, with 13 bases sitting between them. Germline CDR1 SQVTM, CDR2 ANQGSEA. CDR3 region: CSVSDPGYEQYF. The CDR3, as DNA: TGCAGCGTATCGGACCCAGGATACGAGCAGTACTTC.

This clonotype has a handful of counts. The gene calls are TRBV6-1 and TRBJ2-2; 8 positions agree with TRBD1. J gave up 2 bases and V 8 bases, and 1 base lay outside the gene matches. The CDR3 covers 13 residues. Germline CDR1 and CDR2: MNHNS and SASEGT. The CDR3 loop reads CASDRGNTGELFF. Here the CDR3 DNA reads TGTGCCAGCGACAGGGGTAACACCGGGGAGCTGTTTTTT.

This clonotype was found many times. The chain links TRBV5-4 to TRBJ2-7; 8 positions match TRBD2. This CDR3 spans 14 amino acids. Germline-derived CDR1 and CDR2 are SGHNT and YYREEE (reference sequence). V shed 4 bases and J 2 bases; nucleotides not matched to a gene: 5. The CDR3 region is CASSTGLVPYEQYF. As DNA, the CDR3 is TGTGCCAGCAGCACGGGACTAGTCCCCTACGAGCAGTACTTC.

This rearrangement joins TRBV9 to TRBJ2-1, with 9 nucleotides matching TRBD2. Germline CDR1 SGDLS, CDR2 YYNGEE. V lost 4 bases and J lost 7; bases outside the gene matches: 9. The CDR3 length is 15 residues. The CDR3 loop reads CASSSHGLASNEQFF. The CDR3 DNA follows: TGTGCCAGCAGCTCCCACGGACTAGCGAGTAATGAGCAGTTCTTC.

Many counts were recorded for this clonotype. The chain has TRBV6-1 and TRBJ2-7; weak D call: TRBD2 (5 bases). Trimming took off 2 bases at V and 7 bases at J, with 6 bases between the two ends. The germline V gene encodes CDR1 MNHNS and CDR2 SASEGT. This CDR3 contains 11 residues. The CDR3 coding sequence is TGTGCCAGCAGTGAAACTAGAGAGCAGTACTTC. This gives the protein CASSETREQYF.

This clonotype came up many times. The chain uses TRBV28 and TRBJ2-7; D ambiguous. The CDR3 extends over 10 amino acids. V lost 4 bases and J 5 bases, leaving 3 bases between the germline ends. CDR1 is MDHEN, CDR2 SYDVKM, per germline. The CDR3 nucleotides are TGTGCCAGCAGTTCCCACGAGCAGTACTTC. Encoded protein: CASSSHEQYF.

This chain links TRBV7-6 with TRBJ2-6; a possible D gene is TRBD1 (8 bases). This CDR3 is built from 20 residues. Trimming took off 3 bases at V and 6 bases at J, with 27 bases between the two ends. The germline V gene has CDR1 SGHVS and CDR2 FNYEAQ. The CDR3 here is CASSLTIGDRRGGKANVLTF. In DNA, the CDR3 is TGTGCCAGCAGCTTGACGATAGGGGACAGGAGGGGGGGCAAGGCCAACGTCCTGACTTTC. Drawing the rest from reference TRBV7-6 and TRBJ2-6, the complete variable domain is GAGVSQSPRYKVTKRGQDVALRCDPISGHVSLYWYRQALGQGPEFLTYFNYEAQQDKSGLPNDRFSAERPEGSISTLTIQRTEQRDSAMYRCASSLTIGDRRGGKANVLTFGAGSRLTVL.

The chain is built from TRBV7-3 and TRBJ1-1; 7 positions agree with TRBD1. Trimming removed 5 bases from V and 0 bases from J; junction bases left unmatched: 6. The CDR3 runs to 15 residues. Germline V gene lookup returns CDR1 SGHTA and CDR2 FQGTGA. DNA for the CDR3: TGTGCCAGCAGCATTCAGGGGGTGGTGAACACTGAAGCTTTCTTT. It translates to CASSIQGVVNTEAFF.

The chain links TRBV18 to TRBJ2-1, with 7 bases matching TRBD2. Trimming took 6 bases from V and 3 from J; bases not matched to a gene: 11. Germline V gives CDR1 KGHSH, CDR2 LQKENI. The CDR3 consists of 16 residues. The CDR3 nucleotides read TGTGCCAGCTCGTCGGCCCCGGCTAGCGGCTACAATGAGCAGTTCTTC. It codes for CASSSAPASGYNEQFF.

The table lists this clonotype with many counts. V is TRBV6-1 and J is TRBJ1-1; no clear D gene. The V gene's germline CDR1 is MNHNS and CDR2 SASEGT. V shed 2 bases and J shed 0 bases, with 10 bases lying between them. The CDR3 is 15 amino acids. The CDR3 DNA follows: TGTGCCAGCAGTGAACAACGGTTCATGAACACTGAAGCTTTCTTT. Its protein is CASSEQRFMNTEAFF.

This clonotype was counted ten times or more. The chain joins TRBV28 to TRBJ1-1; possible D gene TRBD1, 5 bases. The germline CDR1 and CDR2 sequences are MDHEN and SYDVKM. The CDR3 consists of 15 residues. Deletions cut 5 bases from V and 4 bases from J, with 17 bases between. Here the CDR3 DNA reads TGTGCCAGCAGTCTCATGAGGGGCCGGGGCACTGAAGCTTTCTTT. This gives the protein CASSLMRGRGTEAFF.

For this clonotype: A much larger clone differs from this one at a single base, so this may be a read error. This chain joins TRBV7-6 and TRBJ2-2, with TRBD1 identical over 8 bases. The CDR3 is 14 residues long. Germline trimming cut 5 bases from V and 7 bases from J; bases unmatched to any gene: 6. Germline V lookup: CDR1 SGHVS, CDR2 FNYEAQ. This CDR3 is CASSPSGGDGELFF. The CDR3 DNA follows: TGTGCCAGCAGCCCGTCAGGGGGCGACGGGGAGCTGTTTTTT.

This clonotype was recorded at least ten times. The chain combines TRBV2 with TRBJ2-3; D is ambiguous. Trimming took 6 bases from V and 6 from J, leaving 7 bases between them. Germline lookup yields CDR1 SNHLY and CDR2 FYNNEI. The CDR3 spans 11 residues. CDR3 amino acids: CASRGIDTQYF. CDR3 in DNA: TGTGCCAGCAGAGGGATCGATACGCAGTATTTT.

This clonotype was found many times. The chain's CDR3 is CASRGVDEQYF. The CDR3 DNA is TGTGCCAGCAGAGGGGTCGACGAGCAGTACTTC. This chain connects TRBV7-9 to TRBJ2-7, with a tentative D call TRBD1 (5 bases). Trimming cost V 6 bases and J 5 bases, with 8 bases left between them. The length of the CDR3 is 11 residues. Germline-derived CDR1 and CDR2 are SEHNR and FQNEAQ (reference sequence).

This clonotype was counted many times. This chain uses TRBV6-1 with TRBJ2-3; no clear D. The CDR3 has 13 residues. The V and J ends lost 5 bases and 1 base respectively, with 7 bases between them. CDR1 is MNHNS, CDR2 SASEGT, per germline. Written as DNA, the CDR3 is TGTGCCAGCAGTCTCCCCCGCACAGATACGCAGTATTTT. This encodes CASSLPRTDTQYF.

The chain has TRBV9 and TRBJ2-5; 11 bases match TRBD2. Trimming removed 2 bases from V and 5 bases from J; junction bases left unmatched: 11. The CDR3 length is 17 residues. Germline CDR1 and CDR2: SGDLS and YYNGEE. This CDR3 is CASSVAASGGLGETQYF. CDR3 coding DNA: TGTGCCAGCAGCGTGGCGGCTAGCGGGGGGTTGGGGGAGACCCAGTACTTC.

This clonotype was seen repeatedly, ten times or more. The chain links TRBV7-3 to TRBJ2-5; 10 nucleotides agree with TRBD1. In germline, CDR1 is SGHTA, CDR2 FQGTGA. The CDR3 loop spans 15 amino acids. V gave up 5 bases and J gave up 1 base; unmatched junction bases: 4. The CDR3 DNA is TGTGCCAGCAGCGCCGGGACAGGGGTCCAAGAGACCCAGTACTTC. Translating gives CASSAGTGVQETQYF.

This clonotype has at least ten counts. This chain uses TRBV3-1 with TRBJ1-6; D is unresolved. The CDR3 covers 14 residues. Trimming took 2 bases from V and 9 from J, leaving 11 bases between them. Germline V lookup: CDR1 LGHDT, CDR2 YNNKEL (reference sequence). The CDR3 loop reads CASSQSQGGSPLHF. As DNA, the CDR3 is TGTGCCAGCAGCCAAAGCCAAGGTGGTTCACCCCTCCACTTT.

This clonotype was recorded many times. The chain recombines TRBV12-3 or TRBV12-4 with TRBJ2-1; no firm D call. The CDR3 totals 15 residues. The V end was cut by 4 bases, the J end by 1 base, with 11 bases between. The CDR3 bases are TGTGCCAGCAGTTATACAGTAACATCCTACAATGAGCAGTTCTTC. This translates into CASSYTVTSYNEQFF.

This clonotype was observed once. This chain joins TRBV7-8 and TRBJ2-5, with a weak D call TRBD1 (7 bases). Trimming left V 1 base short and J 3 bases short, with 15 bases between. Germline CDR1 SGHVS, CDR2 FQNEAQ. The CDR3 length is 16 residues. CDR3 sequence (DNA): TGTGCCAGCAGCTTAGGGGCAGGGGGACTTAAAGAGACCCAGTACTTC. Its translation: CASSLGAGGLKETQYF.

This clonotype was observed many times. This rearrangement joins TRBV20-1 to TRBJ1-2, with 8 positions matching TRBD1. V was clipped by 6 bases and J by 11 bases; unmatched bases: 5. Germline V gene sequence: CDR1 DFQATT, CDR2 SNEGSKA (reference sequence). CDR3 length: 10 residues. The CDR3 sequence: CSAHGQGYTF. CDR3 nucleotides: TGCAGTGCCCACGGACAGGGATACACCTTC.

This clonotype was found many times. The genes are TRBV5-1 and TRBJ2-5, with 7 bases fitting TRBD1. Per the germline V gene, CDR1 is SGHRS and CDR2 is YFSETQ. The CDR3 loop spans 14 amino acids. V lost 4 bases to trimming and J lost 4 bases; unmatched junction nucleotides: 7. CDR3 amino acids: CASSLQGSGETQYF. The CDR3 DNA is TGCGCCAGCAGCCTACAGGGGAGCGGAGAGACCCAGTACTTC.